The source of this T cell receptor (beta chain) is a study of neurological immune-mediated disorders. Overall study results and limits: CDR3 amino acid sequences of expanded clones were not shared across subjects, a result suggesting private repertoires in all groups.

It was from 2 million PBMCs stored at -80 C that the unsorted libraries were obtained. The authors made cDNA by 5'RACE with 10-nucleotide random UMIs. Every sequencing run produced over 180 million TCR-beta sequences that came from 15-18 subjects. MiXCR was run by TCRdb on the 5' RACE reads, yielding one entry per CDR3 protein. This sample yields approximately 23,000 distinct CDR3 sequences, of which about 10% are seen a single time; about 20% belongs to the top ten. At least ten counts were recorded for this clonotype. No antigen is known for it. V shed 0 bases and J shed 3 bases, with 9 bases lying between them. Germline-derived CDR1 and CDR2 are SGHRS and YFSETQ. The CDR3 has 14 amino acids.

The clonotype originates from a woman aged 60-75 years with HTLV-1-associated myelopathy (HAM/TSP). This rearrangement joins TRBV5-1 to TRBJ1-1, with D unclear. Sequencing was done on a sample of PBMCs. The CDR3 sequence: CASSLEGGYTEAFF. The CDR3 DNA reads TGCGCCAGCAGCTTGGAGGGCGGATACACTGAAGCTTTCTTT.